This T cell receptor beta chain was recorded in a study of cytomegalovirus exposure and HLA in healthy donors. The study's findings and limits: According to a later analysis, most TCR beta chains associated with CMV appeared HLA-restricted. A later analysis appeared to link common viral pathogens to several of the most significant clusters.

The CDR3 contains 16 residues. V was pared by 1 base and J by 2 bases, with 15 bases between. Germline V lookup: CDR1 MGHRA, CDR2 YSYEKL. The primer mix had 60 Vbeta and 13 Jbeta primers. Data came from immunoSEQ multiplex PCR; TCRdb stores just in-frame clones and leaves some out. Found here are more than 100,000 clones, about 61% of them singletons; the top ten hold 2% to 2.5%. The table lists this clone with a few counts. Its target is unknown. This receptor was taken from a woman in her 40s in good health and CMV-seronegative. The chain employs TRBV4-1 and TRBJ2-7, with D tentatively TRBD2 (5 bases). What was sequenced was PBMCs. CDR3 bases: TGCGCCAGCAGCCAAGGCACGGGAACGGGTACCTACGAGCAGTACTTC. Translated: CASSQGTGTGTYEQYF.